This TCR beta chain was captured in a study of blood T cells in healthy people across ages. Study-wide results and limits: In the absence of known donor CMV status, changes in expanded clonotypes were possibly confounded.

Trimming cost V 5 bases and J 9 bases, with 20 bases left between them. Germline V gene sequence: CDR1 MNHEY, CDR2 SVGEGT. CDR3 length equals 15 residues. Then a second PCR, running roughly 7 to 11 cycles, was carried out with a sample-barcoded 5' primer and a J-beta primer mix. All samples gave at least 2.5 million CDR3-containing paired-end reads. TCRdb re-derived calls from the 5' RACE reads in MiXCR, one entry per CDR3 protein. The sample has approximately 670,000 distinct CDR3 sequences, less than 45% seen once. In the case of this clonotype: What it binds is unknown.

Material: blood. The origin of this receptor is a man aged 80 or over in good health. The chain combines TRBV6-2 or TRBV6-3 with TRBJ2-1; possibly TRBD2 for D (6 bases). CDR3 region: CASSPLGPLGSEQFF. DNA of the CDR3: TGTGCCAGCAGTCCCCTAGGCCCCCTCGGGAGTGAGCAGTTCTTC.